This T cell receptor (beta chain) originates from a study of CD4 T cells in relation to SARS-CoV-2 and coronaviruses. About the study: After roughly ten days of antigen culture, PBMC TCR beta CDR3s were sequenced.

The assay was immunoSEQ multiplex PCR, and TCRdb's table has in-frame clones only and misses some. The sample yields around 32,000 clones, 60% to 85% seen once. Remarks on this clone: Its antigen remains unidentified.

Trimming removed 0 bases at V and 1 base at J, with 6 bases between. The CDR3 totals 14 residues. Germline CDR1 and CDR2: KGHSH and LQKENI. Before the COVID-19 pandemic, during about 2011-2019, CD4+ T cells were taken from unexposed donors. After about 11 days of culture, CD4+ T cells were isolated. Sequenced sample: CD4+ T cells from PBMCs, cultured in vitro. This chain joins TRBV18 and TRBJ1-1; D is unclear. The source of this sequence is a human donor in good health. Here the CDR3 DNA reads TGTGCCAGCTCACCACCCGGGTCGAACACTGAAGCTTTCTTT. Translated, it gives CASSPPGSNTEAFF.